These 21 T cell receptor beta chains were sequenced from one sample in a study of shared clonotypes between healthy human individuals. Measured with immunoSEQ multiplex PCR; TCRdb has only the in-frame clones, and not every one. The profile covers some 1 million clones, with approximately 72% appearing a single time and 1.2% to 1.5% taken by the ten largest. The sequencing sample was made of memory CD4+ T cells sorted from blood. Subset meaning: CD45RA-negative fraction. All receptors come from a young man in good health.

In its sample, this clone was seen many times. J is TRBJ2-6 and V is TRBV9; D unclear. V lost 3 bases and J 3 bases, leaving 10 bases between the germline ends. This CDR3 comprises 15 residues. Germline V gene data show CDR1 as SGDLS and CDR2 as YYNGEE. The CDR3 sequence: CASSDDKGGANVLTF. The CDR3 region has the DNA TGTGCCAGCAGCGACGACAAGGGTGGGGCCAACGTCCTGACTTTC.

The rearrangement joins TRBV27 to TRBJ1-1, with a weak D call TRBD1 (6 bases). Germline CDR1 reads MNHEY; CDR2 reads SMNVEV (reference sequence). Trimming removed 2 bases from V and 7 bases from J, with 8 bases in between. This CDR3 is 12 amino acids long. The CDR3 reads CASSLRGNEAFF. CDR3 nucleotide sequence: TGTGCCAGCAGTTTAAGGGGGAATGAAGCTTTCTTT.

This clone showed up many times. The sample contains more than one DNA sequence encoding this CDR3. This chain connects TRBV6-1 to TRBJ2-2; 8 bases are a match to TRBD2. CDR3 size: 15 residues. The ends lost 1 base at V and 6 bases at J; junction bases unmatched: 4. Germline V gene lookup returns CDR1 MNHNS and CDR2 SASEGT. The CDR3 DNA is TGTGCCAGCAGTGAAGGAAGCGGGGGCCCCGGGGAGCTGTTTTTT. It translates to CASSEGSGGPGELFF.

This clone turned up a few times. This chain connects TRBV4-1 to TRBJ2-7; 9 positions match TRBD2. With 0 bases clipped from V and 2 bases from J, the junction kept 2 bases outside the gene matches. This CDR3 spans 15 amino acids. Germline lookup yields CDR1 MGHRA and CDR2 YSYEKL. CDR3 DNA sequence: TGCGCCAGCAGCCAAGAAAGGACTAGCGCCTACGAGCAGTACTTC. The encoded protein is CASSQERTSAYEQYF.

This clone was counted a few times. The chain uses TRBV7-9 and TRBJ1-3; 7 nucleotides match TRBD1. Germline loops: CDR1 SEHNR, CDR2 FQNEAQ (reference sequence). With V trimmed by 1 base and J by 0 bases, 9 bases remained unmatched. The CDR3 is made up of 18 amino acids. DNA of the CDR3: TGTGCCAGCAGCTTAGTAGACAGGGCGAAAGCCTCTGGAAACACCATATATTTT. Amino acid sequence: CASSLVDRAKASGNTIYF.

V usage is TRBV6-5 and J usage is TRBJ2-1; no firm D call. V lost 7 bases, J lost 3 bases, and 13 bases lay in between. This CDR3 spans 14 amino acids. Germline-derived CDR1 and CDR2 are MNHEY and SVGAGI. This chain's CDR3 is CASKERAHYNEQFF. In DNA, the CDR3 is TGTGCCAGCAAGGAACGGGCCCACTACAATGAGCAGTTCTTC.

The V call is TRBV7-9, the J call TRBJ2-7; no clear D gene. Germline V gene lookup returns CDR1 SEHNR and CDR2 FQNEAQ (reference sequence). Deletions cut 2 bases from V and 1 base from J, with 9 bases between. The CDR3 runs 14 residues. The chain's CDR3 is CASSLRQESYEQYF. The CDR3 region has the DNA TGTGCCAGCAGCTTACGTCAGGAGTCCTACGAGCAGTACTTC.

Of note for this clone: A clone one base away is much larger, so this may be a read error. The chain combines TRBV11-2 with TRBJ2-2; D possibly corresponds to TRBD2 (5 bases). The CDR3 consists of 13 residues. The germline V gene encodes CDR1 SGHAT and CDR2 FQNNGV. V was pared by 3 bases and J by 3 bases, with 5 bases between. In DNA, the CDR3 is TGTGCCAGCAGCTTGAGGGACACCGGGGAGCTGTTTTTT. Translated, it gives CASSLRDTGELFF.

The CDR3 sequence: CASSLAPDRLNTEAFF. The CDR3 region has the DNA TGTGCCAGCAGCTTAGCCCCGGACAGATTGAACACTGAAGCTTTCTTT. The gene calls are TRBV7-9 and TRBJ1-1; possibly TRBD1 for D (6 bases). The CDR3 covers 16 residues. Trimming shortened V by 0 bases and J by 0 bases, and 11 bases separated the two germline ends. CDR1 is SEHNR, CDR2 FQNEAQ, per germline (reference sequence).

V and J are TRBV19 and TRBJ2-5; maybe TRBD2 (7 bases). V lost 6 bases, J lost 4 bases, and 21 bases lay in between. This CDR3 contains 16 residues. Germline loops: CDR1 LNHDA, CDR2 SQIVND (reference sequence). The CDR3 sequence is CASRPRRGEGVETQYF. CDR3 nucleotide sequence: TGTGCCAGTAGACCCCGCCGGGGGGAGGGGGTAGAGACCCAGTACTTC.

The chain joins TRBV7-2 to TRBJ1-5; TRBD1 matches 8 bases. CDR3 length: 14 residues. V dropped 3 bases and J dropped 4; count of bases not matched to a gene: 2. CDR1 is SGHTA and CDR2 is FQGNSA in the germline V gene. The CDR3 protein is CASSFDRGNQPQHF. For the CDR3, the DNA is TGTGCCAGCAGCTTTGACAGGGGTAATCAGCCCCAGCATTTT.

The gene calls are TRBV7-8 and TRBJ2-5, with 8 positions matching TRBD2. V lost 0 bases, J lost 1 base, and 7 bases stayed unmatched. Germline CDR1 is SGHVS and CDR2 is FQNEAQ. CDR3 size: 17 residues. CDR3 amino acids: CASSLALVAGFQETQYF. The CDR3 DNA is TGTGCCAGCAGCTTAGCTCTGGTAGCGGGGTTCCAAGAGACCCAGTACTTC.

The V and J genes are TRBV2 and TRBJ2-7; 8 bases fit TRBD1. The germline CDR1 and CDR2 sequences are SNHLY and FYNNEI. V shed 3 bases, J shed 2 bases, and the junction held 12 bases outside the gene matches. CDR3 length equals 17 residues. As DNA, the CDR3 is TGTGCCAGCAGTGACCGGCGGACAGGGATGAGCCCCTACGAGCAGTACTTC. This gives the protein CASSDRRTGMSPYEQYF. Filled out from reference TRBV2 and TRBJ2-7, the complete variable domain reads EPEVTQTPSHQVTQMGQEVILRCVPISNHLYFYWYRQILGQKVEFLVSFYNNEISEKSEIFDDQFSVERPDGSNFTLKIRSTKLEDSAMYFCASSDRRTGMSPYEQYFGPGTRLTVT.

The rearrangement links TRBV27 to TRBJ1-5; D call uncertain. This CDR3 has 14 residues. Trimming removed 7 bases from V and 2 bases from J, with 12 bases in between. Germline values: CDR1 MNHEY, CDR2 SMNVEV (reference sequence). CDR3 loop: CASKLGFGNQPQHF. CDR3 coding DNA: TGTGCCAGCAAATTGGGTTTCGGCAATCAGCCCCAGCATTTT.

The chain links TRBV6-1 to TRBJ1-6, with D hard to call. Germline CDR1 is MNHNS and CDR2 is SASEGT. This CDR3 is built from 14 residues. V gave up 7 bases and J gave up 7 bases, with 14 bases separating them. The CDR3 reads CASNPARANSPLHF. CDR3 coding DNA: TGTGCCAGCAATCCGGCCAGAGCCAATTCACCCCTCCACTTT.

The rearrangement links TRBV7-2 to TRBJ1-5; D unresolved. V was pared by 2 bases and J by 5 bases, with 10 bases between. Germline CDR1 and CDR2: SGHTA and FQGNSA. The CDR3 loop spans 14 amino acids. The CDR3 loop is CASSLLGNYQPQHF. The CDR3 DNA is TGTGCCAGCAGCTTATTGGGGAACTATCAGCCCCAGCATTTT. Combining the CDR3 with reference TRBV7-2 and TRBJ1-5 gives the whole variable domain GAGVSQSPSNKVTEKGKDVELRCDPISGHTALYWYRQSLGQGLEFLIYFQGNSAPDKSGLPSDRFSAERTGGSVSTLTIQRTQQEDSAVYLCASSLLGNYQPQHFGDGTRLSIL.

V gene TRBV6-1 combines with J gene TRBJ2-7, with a possible D match to TRBD2 (5 bases). Trimming removed 1 base from V and 3 bases from J, with 22 bases in between. Germline CDR1 reads MNHNS; CDR2 reads SASEGT. CDR3 length: 18 residues. The CDR3: CASSEGIRRSPAYYEQYF. CDR3 coding DNA: TGTGCCAGCAGTGAAGGAATTCGGAGGTCCCCGGCTTACTACGAGCAGTACTTC.

This chain links TRBV6-5 with TRBJ2-1; D may be TRBD2 (5 bases). The CDR3 has 15 amino acids. Trimming took 8 bases from V and 0 from J, leaving 14 bases between them. The germline gives CDR1 MNHEY, CDR2 SVGAGI. This chain's CDR3 is CASFSLGGSYNEQFF. CDR3 nucleotide sequence: TGTGCCAGCTTTTCTCTCGGAGGCTCCTACAATGAGCAGTTCTTC.

The chain is built from TRBV14 and TRBJ2-7; D not certain. Trimming took off 6 bases at V and 3 bases at J, with 12 bases between the two ends. The germline V gene encodes CDR1 SGHDN and CDR2 FVKESK. The CDR3 extends over 13 amino acids. In DNA form, the CDR3 reads TGTGCCAGCAGTCGGACGGAGAACTACGAGCAGTACTTC. This translates into CASSRTENYEQYF. Drawing the rest from reference TRBV14 and TRBJ2-7, the complete variable domain is EAGVTQFPSHSVIEKGQTVTLRCDPISGHDNLYWYRRVMGKEIKFLLHFVKESKQDESGMPNNRFLAERTGGTYSTLKVQPAELEDSGVYFCASSRTENYEQYFGPGTRLTVT.

The chain couples TRBV6-5 to TRBJ1-2; TRBD1 matches at 12 bases. Looked up from germline, CDR1 is MNHEY and CDR2 is SVGAGI. CDR3 length: 15 residues. The trim removed 6 bases at V and 7 bases at J, leaving 9 bases unmatched. This chain's CDR3 is CASRKTGTGGGGYTF. CDR3 nucleotides: TGTGCCAGCAGAAAAACTGGGACAGGGGGCGGTGGCTACACCTTC.

As to this clone: This same CDR3 is encoded by further DNA sequences in the sample. V gene TRBV2 combines with J gene TRBJ2-5, with D possibly matching TRBD1 (7 bases). There are 14 residues in the CDR3. CDR1 and CDR2 (germline): SNHLY, FYNNEI. The ends were cut back, 4 bases at V and 1 base at J, with 10 bases in the middle. The CDR3 DNA follows: TGTGCCAGCAGTGGACAGGGAGGCCAAGAGACCCAGTACTTC. Its translation is CASSGQGGQETQYF.